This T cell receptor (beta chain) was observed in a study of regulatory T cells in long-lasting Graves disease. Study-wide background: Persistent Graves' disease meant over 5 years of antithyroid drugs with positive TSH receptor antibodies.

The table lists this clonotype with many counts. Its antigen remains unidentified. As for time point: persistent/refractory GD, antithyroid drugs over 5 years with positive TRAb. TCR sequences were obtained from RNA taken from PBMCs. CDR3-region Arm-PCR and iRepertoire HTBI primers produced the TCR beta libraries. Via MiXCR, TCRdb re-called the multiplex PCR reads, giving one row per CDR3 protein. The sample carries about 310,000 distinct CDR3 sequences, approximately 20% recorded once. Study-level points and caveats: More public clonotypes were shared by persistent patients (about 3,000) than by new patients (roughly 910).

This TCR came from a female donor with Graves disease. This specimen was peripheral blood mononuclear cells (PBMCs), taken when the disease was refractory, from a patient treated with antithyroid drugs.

The CDR3 protein is CASSSDRWDEKLFF. Here the CDR3 DNA reads TGTGCCAGCAGCTCGGACAGGTGGGATGAAAAACTGTTTTTT. The rearrangement links TRBV11-2 to TRBJ1-4, with 7 bases identical to TRBD1. Germline values: CDR1 SGHAT, CDR2 FQNNGV. The CDR3 loop spans 14 amino acids. The J segment lost 6 bases and the V segment lost 4 bases, leaving 5 bases of the junction unmatched.